Listed below are T cell receptor beta chains from one sample, sequenced in a study of TIL therapy for anti-PD-1-resistant metastatic lung cancer. Data came from immunoSEQ multiplex PCR; TCRdb stores just in-frame clones and leaves some out. The sample consists of 54,000 or so clones, around 70% of them appearing once. Material: blood, obtained at baseline. Receptors originate from a person aged 25 to 80 with non-small cell lung cancer. The conserved cysteine and the conserved F or W are not part of the CDR3 here. Each record gives: V gene, J gene, clone size, CDR3 protein. Not all rows give a size; the values are once, few, many and, for expanded clones, a class.

TRBV18	TRBJ1-1	.	ASSPSASRTAEAF
TRBV28	TRBJ2-6	.	ASREWGFSGANVLT
TRBV6-6	TRBJ2-7	.	ASRRESSYEQY
TRBV5-6	TRBJ2-5	.	ASSILQGQTQY
TRBV11-2	TRBJ2-1	.	ASSPLSRYNEQF
TRBV28	TRBJ2-5	.	ASSWGREAQY
TRBV5-1	TRBJ1-4	.	ASSLEGGWEKLF
TRBV20-1	TRBJ2-1	.	SARFYNEQF
TRBV5-4	TRBJ2-7	.	ASSLGQLSYEQY
TRBV7-2	TRBJ2-1	once	ASSLNRPGAGYNEQF
TRBV9	TRBJ1-6	.	ASSGTGEGNSPLH
TRBV19	TRBJ1-2	.	ASTPPLGEPLGGYT
TRBV5-1	TRBJ2-7	.	ASSAIVLGTGVSGLPYEQY
TRBV6-6	TRBJ1-2	few	ASSYSPQGRDGYT
TRBV9	TRBJ1-2	.	ASSVDRVQGGYT
TRBV28	TRBJ2-3	.	ASSLSGKTDTQY
TRBV28	TRBJ1-2	few	ASSHGQASLVYGYT
TRBV6-5	TRBJ1-5	.	ASSYSSQGVRQPQH
TRBV10-3	TRBJ2-3	.	AISESTGVGSTQY
TRBV6-5	TRBJ1-2	.	ASSGQSGSYGYT
TRBV25-1	TRBJ2-1	.	ASSPLRTHPHNEQF
TRBV7-2	TRBJ1-2	few	ASSTGALAYGYT
TRBV28	TRBJ1-3	medium-sized	ASSRGGTGGNTIY
TRBV5-1	TRBJ2-7	once	ASSLGGYEQY
TRBV19	TRBJ2-2	.	ASSLTGAGELF
TRBV18	TRBJ1-5	few	ASSPNRYNQPQH
TRBV4-2	TRBJ1-2	few	ASSPLDQDGYT
TRBV28	TRBJ1-1	.	ASRLGQGGEVAF
TRBV19	TRBJ2-5	.	ASSRSYQETQY
TRBV29-1	TRBJ2-3	.	SVEDPWGEILDTQY
TRBV11-3	TRBJ1-3	.	ASSWGQGAGNTIY
TRBV9	TRBJ2-3	.	ASSVEASGGSTDTQY
TRBV14	TRBJ2-7	.	ASSQVPGVAGEQY
TRBV4-1	TRBJ1-1	few	ASSPLGVRGRGTEAF
TRBV9	TRBJ2-3	.	ASSVAAGTDTQY
TRBV15	TRBJ2-7	.	ATSGRGPTYEQY
TRBV6-1	TRBJ2-5	.	ASSDGQSQETQY
TRBV2	TRBJ1-5	few	ASSEDQGYQPQH
TRBV19	TRBJ2-5	.	ASSPRLAGGRIGETQY
TRBV9	TRBJ2-4	.	ASSVGSGTSGNIQY
TRBV6-5	TRBJ2-1	.	ASRGRGQKYNEQF
TRBV5-4	TRBJ2-2	.	ASSLGQGYTGELF
TRBV7-9	TRBJ2-5	.	ASSLRRGADPETQY
TRBV7-9	TRBJ1-1	.	ASSLPRLGRKNTEAF
TRBV6-5	TRBJ2-5	.	ASRRSQRETQY
TRBV10-1	TRBJ1-3	.	ASTTPEVRGTLGSGNTIY
TRBV5-4	TRBJ1-5	.	ASSLEGEKGPQH
TRBV11-2	TRBJ2-4	.	ASSRDRVENIQY
TRBV5-1	TRBJ1-2	.	ASSLGADNYGYT
TRBV7-2	TRBJ1-5	.	ASSPSWAFNNQPQH
TRBV4-3	TRBJ2-1	.	ASSQRAPNNEQF
TRBV7-9	TRBJ2-3	.	ASSLEGGRTSTDTQY
TRBV4-3	TRBJ2-3	.	ASRGTSGDDTQY
TRBV27	TRBJ1-5	.	ASGRVFGNQPQH
TRBV14	TRBJ2-2	.	ASSQDLGATGELF
TRBV6-5	TRBJ1-6	.	ASSYSLTGEYSPLH
TRBV2	TRBJ2-7	.	ASSIGLAGQGEQY
TRBV11-1	TRBJ2-3	few	ASSLDSGTGGSLADTQY
TRBV7-6	TRBJ1-4	once	ASSLGSWQGEKLF